This passage covers 6 T cell receptor beta chains from one sample sequenced in a study of cytomegalovirus exposure and HLA in healthy donors (dated by TCRdb to about 2017). Libraries came from the immunoSEQ multiplex PCR assay. The multiplex PCR relied on a mix of 60 forward primers for TCR Vbeta segments and 13 reverse primers for TCR Jbeta segments. The table was pulled from immuneACCESS by TCRdb, which kept in-frame rearrangements only. Such tables lose some clones; where checked, under half of the loss comes from unresolved V genes, and the rest has no known cause. This sample comprises roughly 150,000 clones, over 70% of them detected only once. 2.5% to 4% of the sample rests with the top ten. Sequencing used PBMCs. The receptors come from a middle-aged man in good health and CMV-seronegative.

Comments on this clone: The identical CDR3 is also encoded by other nucleotide sequences in the sample. CDR3 residues: CAISESTGSNEKLFF. In DNA, the CDR3 is TGTGCCATCAGTGAGTCGACAGGGTCTAATGAAAAACTGTTTTTT. This sequence joins TRBV10-3 and TRBJ1-4, with TRBD1 matching 7 bases. After removal of 0 bases from V and 3 bases from J, the junction contained 1 base not matched to a gene. The CDR3 length is 15 residues. From germline, CDR1 is ENHRY and CDR2 SYGVKD.

This clone was recorded only once. V is TRBV30 and J is TRBJ2-7; 8 bases map to TRBD1. The germline gives CDR1 GTSNPN, CDR2 SVGIG (reference sequence). This CDR3 contains 15 residues. V was pared by 0 bases and J by 2 bases, with 6 bases of the junction left unmatched. This CDR3 is CAWSVAGTGPYEQYF. For the CDR3, the DNA is TGTGCCTGGAGTGTTGCCGGGACAGGACCCTACGAGCAGTACTTC.

This clone has a single count. V is TRBV7-2 and J is TRBJ2-5; a weak D match, TRBD2 (5 bases). CDR1 and CDR2 (germline): SGHTA, FQGNSA. V was clipped by 1 base and J by 1 base, with 10 bases between them. The CDR3 is made up of 15 amino acids. DNA for the CDR3: TGTGCCAGCAGCTTAGTGGGCGGGCCCCAAGAGACCCAGTACTTC. Amino acids: CASSLVGGPQETQYF.

V usage is TRBV7-2 and J usage is TRBJ2-7, with 9 bases lining up with TRBD2. J gave up 5 bases and V 0 bases, and 8 bases lay outside the gene matches. Germline-derived CDR1 and CDR2 are SGHTA and FQGNSA. The CDR3 has 16 amino acids. The CDR3 DNA reads TGTGCCAGCAGCTTAGCGGAACTAGCGGGTCGGGACGAGCAGTACTTC. The encoded protein is CASSLAELAGRDEQYF.

The V gene is TRBV6-5, the J gene TRBJ1-1; D call uncertain. The CDR3 spans 15 residues. Germline assignment: CDR1 MNHEY and CDR2 SVGAGI. Trimming stripped 5 bases from V and 8 bases from J, with 21 bases between. Here the CDR3 reads CASSRGTVPRVEAFF. CDR3 in DNA: TGTGCCAGCAGTCGCGGTACCGTCCCGAGGGTAGAAGCTTTCTTT.

The chain links TRBV27 to TRBJ2-3; the match to TRBD1 covers 8 bases. Germline values: CDR1 MNHEY, CDR2 SMNVEV (reference sequence). The CDR3 is 15 amino acids. V trimming: 4 bases; J trimming: 8 bases; junction bases outside the gene matches: 11. The DNA of the CDR3 is TGTGCCAGCAGTTCCATGGACAGGGCCTTTCGTACGCAGTATTTT. Translating gives CASSSMDRAFRTQYF.